These T cell receptor beta chains were read from a single sample in a study of tumor and adjacent non-tumor tissue in lung cancer. MiXCR was run by TCRdb on the multiplex PCR reads, yielding one entry per CDR3 protein. In the table there are approximately 150,000 distinct CDR3 sequences, around two thirds of which are singletons. The sample was lung tumor tissue. These receptors all come from a man aged 55-75 years with small cell lung cancer. CDR3s include the opening cysteine and the closing phenylalanine or tryptophan. D genes are given only for firm matches. Rows give clone size only sometimes, using once, few, many, or a class for an expanded clone.

TRBJ2-2	TRBV11-3	TRBD2	-	TGTGCCAGCAGCTCCCTAGCGGGAGAGTTGACCGGGGAGCTGTTTTTT	CASSSLAGELTGELFF
TRBJ1-5	TRBV5-6	-	-	TGTGCCAGCAGCTTGTTGGGACGAAATCAGCCCCAGCATTTT	CASSLLGRNQPQHF
TRBJ1-2	TRBV19	-	-	TGTGCCGTTGGGACGGGCCATAGCACCTTC	CAVGTGHSTF
TRBJ1-4	TRBV6-1	-	-	TGTGCCAGCAAACGACCTGGGGATGAAAAACTGTTTTTT	CASKRPGDEKLFF
TRBJ2-1	TRBV6-1	TRBD2	few	TGTGCCAGCAGCGAACTAGCGGGAGCCTACAATGAGCAGTTCTTC	CASSELAGAYNEQFF
TRBJ2-7	TRBV20-1	-	-	TGCAGTGATAGACATGGGCAGGGTATTACCTACGAGCAGTACTTC	CSDRHGQGITYEQYF
TRBJ2-1	TRBV20-1	-	-	TGCAGTGCTAGGCCTCCGGGGCGGGGCTCCTACAATGAGCAGTTCTTC	CSARPPGRGSYNEQFF
TRBJ1-5	TRBV6-1	-	-	TGTGCCAGCGATGTTAGAGGGTCCTATAGCAATCAGCCCCAGCATTTT	CASDVRGSYSNQPQHF
TRBJ2-3	TRBV4-1	-	-	TGCGCCAGCAGCCGGCCCCGTGTACAGACGTTCACAGATACGCAGTATTTT	CASSRPRVQTFTDTQYF
TRBJ2-3	TRBV29-1	-	-	TGCAGCGTGGAATCTTTACAGGCTATCGCTTTACATACGCAGTATTTT	CSVESLQAIALHTQYF
TRBJ2-5	TRBV11-1	TRBD1	-	TGTGCCAACAGCCTTTACGGACAGGGGCAGGAGACCCAGTACTTC	CANSLYGQGQETQYF
TRBJ1-3	TRBV4-1	TRBD1	-	TGCGCCAGCAGCCGACGCTGGGAACAGGGGGAAAACACCATATATTTT	CASSRRWEQGENTIYF
TRBJ1-5	TRBV12-3/TRBV12-4	TRBD1	-	TGTGCCAGCAGTTTCTCCGGGACAGGGGGCGGTCAGCCCCAGCATTTT	CASSFSGTGGGQPQHF
TRBJ1-2	TRBV2	-	many	TGTGCCAGCAGTGATGGGCACCTCTATGGCTACACCTTC	CASSDGHLYGYTF
TRBJ1-2	TRBV20-1	-	-	TGCAGTGCTAGAGATTACTGTGACTACTATGGCTACACCTTC	CSARDYCDYYGYTF
TRBJ1-1	TRBV11-3	-	-	TGTGCTAGCAGCTTCGTGGTTGACACTGAAGCTTTCTTT	CASSFVVDTEAFF
TRBJ1-4	TRBV20-1	TRBD1	-	TGCAGTGCTATATCGGGACAGGGTTCTTGGAAACTGTTTTTT	CSAISGQGSWKLFF
TRBJ2-1	TRBV30	TRBD2	-	TGTGCCTGGGTCCCAGCGGGAGGCCCAGAGCAGTTCTTC	CAWVPAGGPEQFF
TRBJ1-3	TRBV12-2	-	-	TGTGCAAGTCGCTTTTGGGCCAGAGAAAACACCATATATTTT	CASRFWARENTIYF
TRBJ2-5	TRBV20-1	TRBD1	-	TGCAGTGCTAGTACAGGGGGGACAGAGACCCAGTACTTC	CSASTGGTETQYF
TRBJ1-1	TRBV6-2/TRBV6-3	TRBD1	-	TGTGTCAGCAGTTTGACAGGGGATAACACTGAAGCTTTCTTT	CVSSLTGDNTEAFF
TRBJ1-1	TRBV11-2	-	-	TGTGCCAGCAGCTCGACCAATTCAGGACCGCTGAAAGCTTTATTT	CASSSTNSGPLKALF
TRBJ2-1	TRBV10-3	-	-	TGTGCCATCAGCCCCTCCAGGGGAACTAGCGCGAGGCCCAATGAGCAGTTCTTC	CAISPSRGTSARPNEQFF
TRBJ2-7	TRBV20-1	TRBD1	-	TGCAGTGCTACCCCTTGGCGTCGGGACAGGGAGTACGAGCAGTACTTC	CSATPWRRDREYEQYF
TRBJ2-3	TRBV12-3/TRBV12-4	TRBD2	-	TGTGCCAGCAGCGAGTTCGGATTAGCGGGCGGTACAGATACGCAGTATTTT	CASSEFGLAGGTDTQYF
TRBJ2-5	TRBV11-1	TRBD2	-	TGTGCCAGCAGCCATCGGGAGGAAGAGACCCAGTACTTC	CASSHREEETQYF
TRBJ2-1	TRBV20-1	-	-	TGCAGTGTTAGGGGCGAGGGCGACTACAATGAGCAGTTCTTC	CSVRGEGDYNEQFF
TRBJ2-4	TRBV20-1	-	few	TGCAGTGCCCGAGGAGAGGGGTGGATAGCCAAAAACATTCAGTACTTC	CSARGEGWIAKNIQYF
TRBJ2-2	TRBV12-3/TRBV12-4	TRBD1	-	TGTGCCAGCATGTGGACAGGGGGTAACACCGGGGAGCTGTTTTTT	CASMWTGGNTGELFF
TRBJ1-2	TRBV20-1	-	-	TGCAGTACTAACCAATCTACAGGGAACTATGGCTACACCTTC	CSTNQSTGNYGYTF
TRBJ2-5	TRBV6-6	TRBD2	-	TGTGCCAGCAGTTGCGGGGCTAGCGGGAGCGGAGAGACCCAGTACTTC	CASSCGASGSGETQYF
TRBJ1-1	TRBV30	-	-	TGTGCCTGGAGTAGGCAGTTGAACACTGAAGCTTTCTTT	CAWSRQLNTEAFF
TRBJ1-1	TRBV6-6	-	-	TGTGCCAGCAGCAACGGAGAGAACACTGAGGCTTTCTTT	CASSNGENTEAFF
TRBJ2-1	TRBV28	-	-	TGTGCCAGCAGTTTACTAGGGGATAATGAGCAGTTCTTC	CASSLLGDNEQFF
TRBJ2-1	TRBV5-1	TRBD2	-	TGCACCAGCAGCTTCCAGCGGGAGGCCTACAATGAGCAGTTCTTC	CTSSFQREAYNEQFF
TRBJ2-5	TRBV20-1	TRBD1	many	TGCAGTGCTAGGTCGGGACAGAGCCAAGAGACCCAGTACTTC	CSARSGQSQETQYF